The entry that follows covers one TCR beta chain sequence. Its cognate antigen is unknown. The CDR3 is 14 residues long. The V gene end was trimmed by 2 bases and the J gene end by 6 bases; junction bases not matched to a gene: 3. CDR1 and CDR2 from the germline V gene are SEHNR and FQNEAQ (reference sequence). This specimen comes from a study of CD8+CD57+ T cells in acquired aplastic anemia. Looking at the study overall: The study obtained an average of 3.2 ug of DNA from sorted CD4+ and CD8+ cells.

General observations from the study: About 30 was the count of CD8+ CDR3 sequences that patients shared with controls.

It was genomic DNA that served as the template for profiling TCR beta VDJ and CDR3. A single record per CDR3 protein comes from TCRdb applying MiXCR to the reads. The profile shows under 350,000 distinct CDR3 sequences, 45% to 65% of them singletons. In patients chosen for sequencing, flow cytometry had shown CD8+CD57+ cell expansion. Each of the patients presented with severe acquired aplastic anemia. Patients were therapy-naive when their blood was sampled. Sequenced: sorted CD4+, CD8+, or CD8+CD57+ T cells (not recorded which) from PBMCs. The source of this sequence is a human donor with aplastic anemia. This rearrangement joins TRBV7-9 to TRBJ2-3, with 9 bases identical to TRBD1. Written as DNA, the CDR3 is TGTGCCAGCAGCTTAAGGACAGGGGCGGATACGCAGTATTTT. This sequence encodes CASSLRTGADTQYF.